The entry below describes one T cell receptor beta chain. This clonotype is a singleton in its sample. No cognate antigen has been identified for it. No base quality values were provided; no much bigger clone lies one nucleotide off. One read amounts to weak evidence. According to the study, the label for this sample's treatment or condition signals: in vitro stimulation with specific CMV peptide epitopes to enrich CMV-specific T cells. This specimen belongs to a study of T cell repertoires in cytomegalovirus infection (dated by TCRdb to between 2018 and 2021). For the wider study: Alongside well-studied HLA-B-restricted epitopes, the peptide stimulations were aimed at recently identified HLA-C-restricted CMV epitopes, whose presentation resists viral immunomodulation. Donor HLA type was relevant to the analysis, because carriage of CMV infection together with the matching HLA type was indicated by public TCR beta signatures. Points the paper makes about the study in general: Cumulative frequency of public TCR beta family members discriminated carriers of CMV infection plus the relevant HLA type in this cohort and an independent approximately 400-donor cohort. In the ex vivo response, HLA-C-restricted CMV-specific TCR beta clonotypes were dominant, and in two of eight donors the single most frequent clonotype came from this HLA-C-restricted group.

Sequencer: Illumina HiSeq 1500. TCRdb trimmed public reads at Q25 via fastp, called clones via MiXCR and kept in-frame beta chains. Rows with one shared CDR3 protein collapse into an entry with the most common genes and DNA. In all, the sample holds around 430,000 distinct CDR3 sequences, and more than 40% of those were seen once. The ten most abundant clones make up about 39% of the sample. The receptor's source is a human donor in good health (CMV status not recorded). Some clones in this sample may be carry-over from other donors' samples. This sample comprised cultured PBMCs, obtained from culture after CMV antigen stimulation.

CDR3 protein: CSVRDLSLNTEAFF. The sequenced DNA: TGCAGCGTAAGAGACTTGTCCCTGAACACTGAAGCTTTCTTT. Recombination linked TRBV29-1 to TRBJ1-1, with no confidently assigned D gene. The germline V gene specifies SQVTM as CDR1 and ANQGSEA as CDR2. CDR3 length: 14 amino acids, cysteine to phenylalanine. The kept DNA is CDR3 alone, 42 bases in frame from the first base. Between the V and J ends, shortened by 6 bases and 0 bases respectively, the junction contains 14 bases.